Each of the 24 T cell receptor beta chains below was sequenced from the same sample in a study of cytomegalovirus exposure and HLA in healthy donors. PCR amplification relied on 60 Vbeta primers (plus 13 Jbeta primers). TCRdb keeps only in-frame clones here, not all; method: immunoSEQ multiplex PCR. Of more than 70,000 clones in the sample, 60% to 70% are singletons; the top ten hold about 7.6%. The sequencing input was PBMCs. The source of these receptors is a middle-aged man in good health and CMV-seropositive.

The J gene is TRBJ1-1, the V gene TRBV11-1; TRBD1 aligns across 7 bases. CDR1 and CDR2 from the germline V gene are SGHAT and FQDESV (reference sequence). The CDR3 loop spans 15 amino acids. The V gene end was trimmed by 4 bases and the J gene end by 0 bases; junction bases not matched to a gene: 5. The CDR3 DNA sequence: TGTGCCAGCAGCTCCTCCGGGACAGTGAACACTGAAGCTTTCTTT. Amino acid sequence: CASSSSGTVNTEAFF.

A single count supports this clone. This chain joins TRBV12-5 and TRBJ2-2; 7 bases fit TRBD1. Trimming removed 6 bases from V and 6 bases from J; junction bases left unmatched: 4. Germline CDR1 and CDR2: LGHNT and FRNRAP. This CDR3 has 13 amino acids. DNA of the CDR3: TGTGCTAGTGGCACACAGGGGCCCGGGGAGCTGTTTTTT. It codes for CASGTQGPGELFF.

This clone came up once. This chain links TRBV4-1 with TRBJ2-3, with D tentatively TRBD2 (6 bases). The germline V gene has CDR1 MGHRA and CDR2 YSYEKL. Deletions cut 5 bases from V and 4 bases from J, with 16 bases between. This CDR3 has 15 amino acids. The CDR3 is CASSGLPEGPDTQYF. DNA of the CDR3: TGCGCCAGCAGCGGGCTCCCGGAGGGGCCAGATACGCAGTATTTT.

The gene calls are TRBV11-2 and TRBJ1-6; TRBD1 aligns across 8 bases. Unmatched junction bases numbered 9, after V lost 2 bases and J lost 9 bases. Looked up from germline, CDR1 is SGHAT and CDR2 is FQNNGV. The CDR3 has 16 amino acids. The CDR3 nucleotides read TGTGCCAGCAGCTTAAGTCAGGGGGCGCAGGGTTCACCCCTCCACTTT. Translation: CASSLSQGAQGSPLHF.

Judged by abundance, this clone is medium-sized. The CDR3: CASSVGLSYEQYF. In nucleotides, the CDR3 is TGTGCCAGCAGTGTGGGCCTATCCTACGAGCAGTACTTC. This sequence joins TRBV6-1 and TRBJ2-7; D not certain. The V and J ends lost 4 bases and 1 base respectively, with 8 bases between them. CDR1 and CDR2 (germline): MNHNS, SASEGT. This CDR3 is 13 amino acids long.

V gene TRBV6-6 combines with J gene TRBJ2-2, with TRBD2 matching 8 bases. The CDR3 covers 15 residues. Germline trimming cut 3 bases from V and 7 bases from J; bases unmatched to any gene: 7. CDR1 is MNHNY, CDR2 SVGAGI, per germline (reference sequence). CDR3 protein: CASSYSGRAVGELFF. CDR3 DNA sequence: TGTGCCAGCAGTTATTCCGGGAGGGCGGTCGGGGAGCTGTTTTTT.

In this sample, this clone turned up a few times. V gene TRBV6-1 combines with J gene TRBJ2-1; maybe TRBD2 (6 bases). V dropped 7 bases and J dropped 5 bases, with 12 bases sitting between them. This CDR3 region has 13 residues. The V gene's germline CDR1 is MNHNS and CDR2 SASEGT. In nucleotides, the CDR3 is TGTGCCAGCACCTCGGGACTCAACAATGAGCAGTTCTTC. Its protein product is CASTSGLNNEQFF.

Notes on this clone: In this CDR3 the conserved last residue, phenylalanine or tryptophan, is missing, so a read error is likely. This rearrangement joins TRBV5-1 to TRBJ1-3, with TRBD1 as a possible D gene (5 bases). There are 16 residues in the CDR3. V was pared by 4 bases and J by 0 bases, with 14 bases between. Germline loops: CDR1 SGHRS, CDR2 YFSETQ. For the CDR3, the DNA is TGCGCCAGCAGCACAATGGGCGGGACCTCTGGAAACACCATATATGTT. This codes for CASSTMGGTSGNTIYV.

V and J are TRBV29-1 and TRBJ1-1; D might be TRBD1 (5 bases). With 7 bases removed from V and 0 bases from J, the gap between germline ends came to 15 bases. Germline CDR1 is SQVTM and CDR2 is ANQGSEA. The CDR3 has 14 amino acids. The CDR3 reads CSADTSGMNTEAFF. The CDR3 DNA follows: TGCAGCGCTGATACGTCAGGGATGAACACTGAAGCTTTCTTT. The whole variable domain, filled in from reference TRBV29-1 and TRBJ1-1, reads SAVISQKPSRDICQRGTSLTIQCQVDSQVTMMFWYRQQPGQSLTLIATANQGSEATYESGFVIDKFPISRPNLTFSTLTVSNMSPEDSSIYLCSADTSGMNTEAFFGQGTRLTVV.

This clone was counted a single time. The chain couples TRBV2 to TRBJ2-1, with D maybe TRBD2 (6 bases). From germline, CDR1 is SNHLY and CDR2 FYNNEI. Trimming shortened V by 4 bases and J by 5 bases, and 12 bases separated the two germline ends. The CDR3 is made up of 14 amino acids. The CDR3 nucleotides read TGTGCCAGCAGTGCCCCGACTAGAAACAATGAGCAGTTCTTC. It is translated as CASSAPTRNNEQFF.

This clone was counted a few times. The V gene is TRBV27, the J gene TRBJ2-6; 13 bases are a match to TRBD2. The CDR3 contains 18 residues. Germline assignment: CDR1 MNHEY and CDR2 SMNVEV (reference sequence). V was clipped by 6 bases and J by 0 bases; unmatched bases: 5. The CDR3 DNA sequence: TGTGCCAGCAGCCTAACTAGCGGGAGGGCCTCTGGGGCCAACGTCCTGACTTTC. The encoded protein is CASSLTSGRASGANVLTF.

This clone came up a few times. J is TRBJ2-7 and V is TRBV28, with 7 bases fitting TRBD2. From germline, CDR1 is MDHEN and CDR2 SYDVKM. After removal of 4 bases from V and 0 bases from J, the junction contained 6 bases not matched to a gene. This CDR3 has 15 residues. CDR3 in amino acids: CASSSPGGNSYEQYF. CDR3 DNA: TGTGCCAGCAGTTCACCCGGGGGGAACTCCTACGAGCAGTACTTC.

This clone showed up just a few times. The chain joins TRBV29-1 to TRBJ1-1; 9 nucleotides match TRBD1. The CDR3 covers 13 residues. Germline CDR1 SQVTM, CDR2 ANQGSEA. Trimming took 5 bases from V and 1 from J; bases not matched to a gene: 2. The chain's CDR3 is CSVNRGQNTEAFF. The CDR3, as DNA: TGCAGCGTTAACAGGGGGCAGAACACTGAAGCTTTCTTT.

This clone was picked up a small number of times. CDR3 in amino acids: CASSGDRSNTEAFF. The CDR3, as DNA: TGTGCCAGCAGTGGGGACAGATCAAACACTGAAGCTTTCTTT. The chain recombines TRBV2 with TRBJ1-1; 7 bases agree with TRBD1. The ends lost 4 bases at V and 2 bases at J; junction bases unmatched: 4. CDR3 length equals 14 residues. Germline V gene data show CDR1 as SNHLY and CDR2 as FYNNEI.

The CDR3, as DNA: TGTGCCAGCAGTTTGGGTCAGGGGAGCAATCAGCCCCAGCATTTT. Amino acid sequence: CASSLGQGSNQPQHF. This chain connects TRBV27 to TRBJ1-5; possibly TRBD1 for D (6 bases). The CDR3 spans 15 residues. The V end lost 3 bases, the J end lost 1 base, and 10 bases lay between the germline ends. Germline loops: CDR1 MNHEY, CDR2 SMNVEV (reference sequence).

This chain connects TRBV9 to TRBJ2-2; no definite D call. CDR1 SGDLS and CDR2 YYNGEE come from the germline V gene. CDR3 length: 13 amino acids. The V end was cut by 0 bases, the J end by 6 bases, with 6 bases between. CDR3 DNA: TGTGCCAGCAGCGTAGCCCCCTCCGGGGAGCTGTTTTTT. Its translation: CASSVAPSGELFF.

Ten or more counts support this clone. This chain joins TRBV6-6 and TRBJ2-2; D gene uncertain. V was clipped by 3 bases and J by 8 bases, with 10 bases between them. This CDR3 contains 13 residues. Per the germline V gene, CDR1 is MNHNY and CDR2 is SVGAGI (reference sequence). The DNA of the CDR3 is TGTGCCAGCAGTTATACAACAGCTGGGGAGCTGTTTTTT. Its protein is CASSYTTAGELFF.

The V and J genes are TRBV4-2 and TRBJ1-1; 7 bases line up with TRBD1. With 4 bases clipped from V and 4 bases from J, the junction kept 9 bases outside the gene matches. CDR1 is LGHNA and CDR2 is YNFKEQ in the germline V gene. The CDR3 contains 15 residues. CDR3 region: CASSLDRAIGTEAFF. The CDR3 coding sequence is TGTGCCAGCAGCCTAGACAGGGCGATCGGCACTGAAGCTTTCTTT.

This clone was picked up a small number of times. The rearrangement links TRBV7-2 to TRBJ1-4; 8 nucleotides match TRBD1. CDR1 is SGHTA, CDR2 FQGNSA, per germline. V shed 1 base and J 7 bases; nucleotides not matched to a gene: 5. The CDR3 has 15 amino acids. The CDR3 bases are TGTGCCAGCAGCTTAGGGACAGGGAGTGCTGAAAAACTGTTTTTT. This gives the protein CASSLGTGSAEKLFF.

This rearrangement joins TRBV29-1 to TRBJ1-5; tentative D call: TRBD1 (6 bases). The CDR3 length is 13 residues. Looked up from germline, CDR1 is SQVTM and CDR2 is ANQGSEA. With 6 bases removed from V and 5 bases from J, the gap between germline ends came to 14 bases. In DNA form, the CDR3 reads TGCAGCGTGGCGACAGGTGCCCATCAGCCCCAGCATTTT. Its translation is CSVATGAHQPQHF.

The sample holds a few counts of this clone. This rearrangement joins TRBV9 to TRBJ2-1, with 9 bases identical to TRBD2. Germline-derived CDR1 and CDR2 are SGDLS and YYNGEE. The CDR3 totals 16 residues. With 4 bases clipped from V and 5 bases from J, the junction kept 10 bases outside the gene matches. Here the CDR3 DNA reads TGTGCCAGCAGCATCGGCCCAGCGGGGGGCGACAATGAGCAGTTCTTC. It is translated as CASSIGPAGGDNEQFF.

This clone was seen a handful of times. The CDR3, as DNA: TGTGCCAGCAGCATCACTAGCGACGGGGGTGAGCAGTACTTC. This codes for CASSITSDGGEQYF. The chain joins TRBV28 to TRBJ2-7, with 7 bases that match TRBD2. Germline-derived CDR1 and CDR2 are MDHEN and SYDVKM. Trimming cost V 6 bases and J 7 bases; bases outside gene matches: 12. The CDR3 sequence is 14 residues long. The whole variable domain, remainder taken from reference TRBV28 and TRBJ2-7, is DVKVTQSSRYLVKRTGEKVFLECVQDMDHENMFWYRQDPGLGLRLIYFSYDVKMKEKGDIPEGYSVSREKKERFSLILESASTNQTSMYLCASSITSDGGEQYFGPGTRLTVT.

This clone has just one count. This chain joins TRBV9 and TRBJ2-6, with D perhaps matching TRBD1 (6 bases). Germline V gene lookup returns CDR1 SGDLS and CDR2 YYNGEE. The germline V and J ends were trimmed by 1 base and 0 bases, with 17 bases remaining between them. The CDR3 has 19 amino acids. CDR3 DNA: TGTGCCAGCAGCGTAAACCTCAGGGGCCCGACCTCTGGGGCCAACGTCCTGACTTTC. Its protein product is CASSVNLRGPTSGANVLTF.

The chain uses TRBV9 and TRBJ1-4; D is unclear. Trimming removed 5 bases at V and 2 bases at J, with 13 bases between. CDR1 and CDR2 (germline): SGDLS, YYNGEE. This CDR3 spans 15 amino acids. Here the CDR3 reads CASSVSPNTNEKLFF. The CDR3 nucleotides read TGTGCCAGCAGTGTAAGCCCGAACACTAATGAAAAACTGTTTTTT.